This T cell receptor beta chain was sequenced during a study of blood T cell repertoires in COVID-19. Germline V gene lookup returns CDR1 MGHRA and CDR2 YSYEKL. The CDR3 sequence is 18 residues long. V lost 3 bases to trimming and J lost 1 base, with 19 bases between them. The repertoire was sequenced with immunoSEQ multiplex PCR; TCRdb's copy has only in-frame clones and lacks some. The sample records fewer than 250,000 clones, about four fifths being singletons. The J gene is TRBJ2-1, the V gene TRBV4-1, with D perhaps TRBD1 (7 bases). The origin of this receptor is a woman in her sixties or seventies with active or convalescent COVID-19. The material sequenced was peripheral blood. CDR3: CASSQTPGGSGSYNEQFF. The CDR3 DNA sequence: TGCGCCAGCAGCCAGACCCCAGGGGGGAGCGGATCCTACAATGAGCAGTTCTTC.